The next 9 T cell receptor beta chains were all read from a single sample in a study of CD8+ T cells in alopecia areata. The sample's treatment: oral pan-JAK inhibitor, 5-10 mg twice daily. The sequencing template was cDNA reverse transcribed from extracted RNA. Sequencing was performed with immunoSEQ multiplex PCR; in TCRdb, only in-frame clones are kept and a portion is missing. The sample shows 130,000 or so clones, approximately 86% of them seen only once. The source was CD8+ T cells sorted from blood, collected at week 4, from a patient treated with tofacitinib. Receptor source: a human donor with alopecia areata.

This rearrangement joins TRBV30 to TRBJ2-7; possibly TRBD1 or TRBD2 for D (6 bases each). The germline gives CDR1 GTSNPN, CDR2 SVGIG (reference sequence). The V gene lost 0 bases and the J gene lost 2 bases, with 8 bases spanning the gap. This CDR3 has 13 residues. This chain's CDR3 is CAWSVGGAYEQYF. The CDR3 DNA reads TGTGCCTGGAGTGTGGGGGGCGCCTACGAGCAGTACTTC.

The rearrangement uses TRBV7-9 and TRBJ2-5, with D perhaps TRBD1 (5 bases). Germline lookup yields CDR1 SEHNR and CDR2 FQNEAQ (reference sequence). The V end lost 3 bases, the J end lost 1 base, and 9 bases lay between the germline ends. This CDR3 region has 14 residues. CDR3 sequence reads: CASSFQGSQETQYF. CDR3 in DNA: TGTGCCAGCAGCTTCCAGGGCAGCCAAGAGACCCAGTACTTC.

The genes are TRBV25-1 and TRBJ2-6; TRBD1 matches at 9 bases. The CDR3 runs 18 residues. The V and J ends lost 3 bases and 2 bases, in that order; junction bases with no gene match: 8. The germline V gene encodes CDR1 MGHDK and CDR2 SYGVNS. The CDR3 DNA reads as TGTGCCAGCAGTGATTGGGGACAGGGAGGGGCTGGGGCCAACGTCCTGACTTTC. Its protein product is CASSDWGQGGAGANVLTF.

The chain is built from TRBV4-2 and TRBJ2-6, with D unresolved. Germline CDR1 reads LGHNA; CDR2 reads YNFKEQ. V was trimmed by 9 bases and J by 1 base, leaving 4 bases between them. The CDR3 contains 12 residues. The CDR3 here is CASLSGANVLTF. CDR3 sequence (DNA): TGTGCCAGTCTATCTGGGGCCAACGTCCTGACTTTC.

The chain links TRBV29-1 to TRBJ2-2; D possibly corresponds to TRBD2 (5 bases). Germline V gene sequence: CDR1 SQVTM, CDR2 ANQGSEA. This CDR3 is 17 amino acids long. V was trimmed by 1 base and J by 4 bases, leaving 19 bases between them. The CDR3 loop reads CSVEASVSGRGTGELFF. DNA of the CDR3: TGCAGCGTTGAAGCGTCTGTCAGCGGACGTGGCACCGGGGAGCTGTTTTTT.

The rearrangement joins TRBV27 to TRBJ2-1; the match to TRBD2 covers 10 bases. In germline, CDR1 is MNHEY, CDR2 SMNVEV (reference sequence). With 3 bases clipped from V and 4 bases from J, the junction kept 3 bases outside the gene matches. This CDR3 region has 15 residues. CDR3 residues: CASSFTSGAYNEQFF. The CDR3, as DNA: TGTGCCAGCAGTTTCACTAGCGGGGCTTACAATGAGCAGTTCTTC.

In its sample, this clone was seen once. CDR3 in amino acids: CASSPPQGGEQYF. Written as DNA, the CDR3 is TGCGCCAGCAGCCCCCCCCAGGGGGGCGAGCAGTACTTC. This chain joins TRBV4-1 and TRBJ2-7; D is perhaps TRBD1 (7 bases). CDR1 is MGHRA, CDR2 YSYEKL, per germline. This CDR3 spans 13 amino acids. Deletions cut 4 bases from V and 6 bases from J, with 13 bases between.

Only one count was recorded for this clone. This chain uses TRBV13 with TRBJ2-7, with D possibly matching TRBD1 (6 bases). Trimming took 5 bases from V and 4 from J, leaving 18 bases between them. CDR3 size: 15 residues. Germline V gene lookup returns CDR1 PRHDT and CDR2 FYEKMQ (reference sequence). CDR3 DNA: TGTGCCAGCAGCCCACCCCTACAGGGAGAGTACGAGCAGTACTTC. This sequence encodes CASSPPLQGEYEQYF. Full variable domain (missing parts from reference TRBV13 and TRBJ2-7): AAGVIQSPRHLIKEKRETATLKCYPIPRHDTVYWYQQGPGQDPQFLISFYEKMQSDKGSIPDRFSAQQFSDYHSELNMSSLELGDSALYFCASSPPLQGEYEQYFGPGTRLTVT.

The chain employs TRBV11-2 and TRBJ2-1; unclear D gene. Germline V gene lookup returns CDR1 SGHAT and CDR2 FQNNGV. V lost 4 bases to trimming and J lost 7 bases, with 14 bases between them. The CDR3 has 14 residues. In nucleotides, the CDR3 is TGTGCCAGCAGCTCGTACGCTTTTGAGAATGAGCAGTTCTTC. Translation: CASSSYAFENEQFF.